The next 16 T cell receptor beta chains were all read from a single sample in a study of T cell changes during pregnancy in multiple sclerosis. The repertoire was sequenced with immunoSEQ multiplex PCR; TCRdb's copy has only in-frame clones and lacks some. The sample has 75,000 to 100,000 clones, about nine tenths seen once. Sequencing was performed on peripheral blood, taken after pregnancy. Every receptor here comes from a female donor in good health, enrolled as a control in a pregnancy study.

The rearrangement links TRBV7-9 to TRBJ2-5; weak D call: TRBD1 (5 bases). V lost 4 bases and J lost 1, with 16 bases in between. CDR1 SEHNR and CDR2 FQNEAQ come from the germline V gene (reference sequence). The CDR3 is 16 amino acids. The CDR3 nucleotides are TGTGCCAGCAGCTGGACCAGGGATCTTCGCCAAGAGACCCAGTACTTC. Protein sequence: CASSWTRDLRQETQYF.

This sequence joins TRBV29-1 and TRBJ1-2, with D possibly matching TRBD1 (5 bases). CDR3 length: 12 amino acids. The V gene lost 5 bases and the J gene lost 6 bases, with 13 bases spanning the gap. Germline assignment: CDR1 SQVTM and CDR2 ANQGSEA. The CDR3 reads CSVTWQGNGYTF. The CDR3 coding sequence is TGCAGCGTTACCTGGCAGGGAAATGGCTACACCTTC.

This clone was picked up one time. V gene TRBV9 combines with J gene TRBJ1-3; D is unresolved. The CDR3 runs 13 residues. The V gene lost 4 bases and the J gene lost 4 bases, with 9 bases spanning the gap. Germline V gives CDR1 SGDLS, CDR2 YYNGEE. The CDR3 DNA is TGTGCCAGCAGCTCCGCGGGGGGAAACACCATATATTTT. It is translated as CASSSAGGNTIYF.

The V gene is TRBV12-5, the J gene TRBJ2-5; 9 positions agree with TRBD1. The junction had 6 bases not matched to a gene; V was cut back by 5 bases and J by 5 bases. Germline loops: CDR1 LGHNT, CDR2 FRNRAP. The CDR3 totals 14 residues. The CDR3 nucleotides read TGTGCTAGTGGTCCGGGACAGGGAACGGAGACCCAGTACTTC. Its translation: CASGPGQGTETQYF.

This clone appeared a single time. J is TRBJ1-1 and V is TRBV6-5; possible D gene TRBD1, 6 bases. The CDR3 extends over 14 amino acids. Trimming took off 2 bases at V and 7 bases at J, with 14 bases between the two ends. Germline values: CDR1 MNHEY, CDR2 SVGAGI. The CDR3 nucleotides are TGTGCCAGCAGTTACGTGGGGGGCGGGGGTGAAGCTTTCTTT. It encodes CASSYVGGGGEAFF.

This clone was picked up one time. The rearrangement links TRBV6-6 to TRBJ2-3, with a possible D match to TRBD2 (5 bases). The CDR3 sequence is 14 residues long. The V end was cut by 4 bases, the J end by 2 bases, with 10 bases between. In germline, CDR1 is MNHNY, CDR2 SVGAGI (reference sequence). The CDR3 bases are TGTGCCAGCAGTTTACGCGGGTCCACAGATACGCAGTATTTT. The encoded protein is CASSLRGSTDTQYF.

This rearrangement joins TRBV28 to TRBJ2-7; 9 bases are shared with TRBD1. The CDR3 contains 16 residues. The V segment lost 5 bases and the J segment 0 bases; nucleotides outside the gene matches: 8. The germline CDR1 and CDR2 sequences are MDHEN and SYDVKM. CDR3 DNA: TGTGCCAGCAGTCCTAGGACAGGGGAAAACTCCTACGAGCAGTACTTC. This encodes CASSPRTGENSYEQYF.

The V call is TRBV5-1, the J call TRBJ1-6, with D uncertain. This CDR3 region has 15 residues. Trimming stripped 2 bases from V and 0 bases from J, with 6 bases between. CDR1 is SGHRS and CDR2 is YFSETQ in the germline V gene. CDR3 nucleotide sequence: TGCGCCAGCAGCTTTGGGAGCTCCTATAATTCACCCCTCCACTTT. This translates into CASSFGSSYNSPLHF.

The chain combines TRBV29-1 with TRBJ2-1; the match to TRBD2 covers 9 bases. CDR1 and CDR2 (germline): SQVTM, ANQGSEA. V lost 4 bases and J lost 4; bases outside the gene matches: 11. This CDR3 spans 16 amino acids. Here the CDR3 DNA reads TGCAGCGTTGTAGGTCCCCGACTAGCGGCATACAATGAGCAGTTCTTC. Protein sequence: CSVVGPRLAAYNEQFF.

The chain combines TRBV13 with TRBJ2-7; D uncertain. The CDR3 runs 12 residues. Germline lookup yields CDR1 PRHDT and CDR2 FYEKMQ (reference sequence). V gave up 5 bases and J gave up 2 bases, with 7 bases separating them. In DNA form, the CDR3 reads TGTGCCAGCAGCAGAGGCCCCTACGAGCAGTACTTC. This translates into CASSRGPYEQYF.

The V gene is TRBV27, the J gene TRBJ1-5, with 7 bases that match TRBD1. The CDR3 consists of 17 residues. The V and J ends lost 2 bases and 3 bases, in that order; junction bases with no gene match: 10. Per the germline V gene, CDR1 is MNHEY and CDR2 is SMNVEV (reference sequence). CDR3 amino acids: CASSLGVGGQINQPQHF. The CDR3 DNA follows: TGTGCCAGCAGTTTAGGGGTAGGGGGACAGATCAATCAGCCCCAGCATTTT.

This chain links TRBV2 with TRBJ1-3; D may be TRBD1 (6 bases). Germline CDR1 SNHLY, CDR2 FYNNEI. This CDR3 has 17 residues. V was pared by 5 bases and J by 0 bases, with 17 bases between. The CDR3 reads CASSLGQYPSSGNTIYF. CDR3 sequence (DNA): TGTGCCAGCAGTCTCGGACAGTATCCGAGCTCTGGAAACACCATATATTTT.

This rearrangement joins TRBV5-6 to TRBJ2-5, with 12 bases identical to TRBD2. From germline, CDR1 is SGHDT and CDR2 YYEEEE. CDR3 size: 17 residues. V gave up 4 bases and J gave up 4 bases; unmatched junction bases: 11. CDR3 residues: CASSKKKLAGGLETQYF. The CDR3 nucleotides are TGTGCCAGCAGCAAGAAGAAACTAGCGGGGGGTTTAGAGACCCAGTACTTC.

The chain couples TRBV28 to TRBJ2-5; a weak D match, TRBD1 (6 bases). Per the germline V gene, CDR1 is MDHEN and CDR2 is SYDVKM. The CDR3 is 15 residues long. Trimming pared 5 bases from V and 5 bases from J, leaving 18 bases between. The CDR3 sequence: CASSPYRTRGETQYF. In DNA form, the CDR3 reads TGTGCCAGCAGTCCCTATAGGACAAGGGGGGAGACCCAGTACTTC.

The chain links TRBV19 to TRBJ1-6; D uncertain. CDR1 is LNHDA, CDR2 SQIVND, per germline (reference sequence). V was trimmed by 8 bases and J by 0 bases, leaving 17 bases between them. The length of the CDR3 is 17 residues. CDR3 sequence (DNA): TGTGCCAGTTCGAGCGGGCAGGTTAGCTCCTATAATTCACCCCTCCACTTT. The encoded protein is CASSSGQVSSYNSPLHF.

This clone showed up just once. V gene TRBV27 combines with J gene TRBJ1-2, with 8 bases fitting TRBD1. CDR3 size: 15 residues. The trim removed 7 bases at V and 4 bases at J, leaving 11 bases unmatched. Per germline, CDR1 MNHEY and CDR2 SMNVEV (reference sequence). The CDR3 DNA sequence: TGTGCCAGCACCCCCGCCAGGGGGCGCGCCTATGGCTACACCTTC. Protein product: CASTPARGRAYGYTF.